These T cell receptor beta chains were read from a single sample in a study of T cell responses to AZD1222 COVID-19 vaccine. Sequencing used immunoSEQ multiplex PCR; TCRdb keeps in-frame clones, though not all of them. Found here are 110,000 or so clones, 80% to 95% of them singletons; the top ten hold approximately 4.2%. This sample comprised peripheral blood, obtained on day 0 of AZD1222 vaccination. The source is an adult in good health. Both conserved end residues are part of each CDR3. Each record gives: CDR3 protein, V gene, clone size, D gene, J gene. D genes are given only for firm matches. Not every row has a clone size; where given, it reads once, few, many or a size class.

CASSQEQEVKDTGELFF	TRBV4-2	-	-	TRBJ2-2
CASSPQGELQETQYF	TRBV3-1/TRBV3-2	-	-	TRBJ2-5
CASSLDSNYGYTF	TRBV5-1	once	-	TRBJ1-2
CASMGDRGDEKLFF	TRBV19	-	TRBD1	TRBJ1-4
CASSLDVRSSPLHF	TRBV5-5	-	-	TRBJ1-6
CASSQDGTGGGNQPQHF	TRBV19	few	TRBD1	TRBJ1-5
CASSRPGLNQPQHF	TRBV28	-	-	TRBJ1-5
CASSRLRSNTEAFF	TRBV7-2	-	-	TRBJ1-1
CASSYSRTSDGYTF	TRBV6-6	-	-	TRBJ1-2
CASRQSGTANYGYTF	TRBV7-8	-	TRBD1	TRBJ1-2
CASTGTGNPYEQYF	TRBV6-5	-	TRBD1	TRBJ2-7
CATSAPSTGELFF	TRBV24-1	once	-	TRBJ2-2
CASSQSPTANSYEQYF	TRBV4-1	once	-	TRBJ2-7
CASRGTGNSGELFF	TRBV6-6	-	TRBD1	TRBJ2-2
CASSLRDSTGELFF	TRBV4-1	-	TRBD1	TRBJ2-2
CATLRQGRYEQYF	TRBV28	-	TRBD1	TRBJ2-7
CASSPGTASYNEQFF	TRBV27	-	TRBD1	TRBJ2-1
CASSYGTGLSSEQYF	TRBV6-5	-	TRBD1	TRBJ2-7
CASSLIGGGETQYF	TRBV7-6	-	-	TRBJ2-5
CASSFEGSYGYTF	TRBV5-1	-	-	TRBJ1-2
CASSGGGEKLFF	TRBV5-4	-	-	TRBJ1-4
CAWRTVGGPEKLFF	TRBV30	-	-	TRBJ1-4
CASSVDTGDITPLHF	TRBV9	-	TRBD1	TRBJ1-6
CASIARGSLSYEQYF	TRBV6-5	-	-	TRBJ2-7
CASSLQGTYGYTF	TRBV5-4	-	-	TRBJ1-2
CASSPGTGGLYEQYF	TRBV5-4	once	TRBD1	TRBJ2-7
CASSRTGGAKTYEQYF	TRBV6-6	-	-	TRBJ2-7
CASSMGVAGSYEQYF	TRBV6-5	-	TRBD2	TRBJ2-7
CAWSPNRDNQPQHF	TRBV30	-	-	TRBJ1-5
CASSRSQGSWEQYF	TRBV5-5	-	-	TRBJ2-7
CASRLGQGNNEQFF	TRBV7-9	-	TRBD1	TRBJ2-1
CASSPSSRNTEAFF	TRBV18	-	-	TRBJ1-1
CASSPTGVRETQYF	TRBV7-9	-	-	TRBJ2-5
CASSVGEGLGQPQHF	TRBV9	once	-	TRBJ1-5
CASSPAGGPYNEQFF	TRBV7-6	-	TRBD2	TRBJ2-1
CASSLPPQGAPKEQYF	TRBV5-1	once	TRBD1	TRBJ2-7
CASSLTTGVIYEQYF	TRBV5-1	-	TRBD1	TRBJ2-7
CATSDPPGAPQETQYF	TRBV24-1	-	-	TRBJ2-5
CASSIRGLAGQYF	TRBV2	-	-	TRBJ2-7
CASSLDNRRTNTEAFF	TRBV7-2	-	-	TRBJ1-1